These 29 T cell receptor beta chains were all obtained from the same sample, sequenced in a study of T cell responses to AZD1222 COVID-19 vaccine. The protocol was immunoSEQ multiplex PCR, while the TCRdb copy is restricted to in-frame clones and leaves out a portion. Of 65,000 to 70,000 clones in the sample, 83% were seen once. The sequencing used peripheral blood, collected 28 days after the second AZD1222 dose. The receptors were gathered from an adult who received the AZD1222 COVID-19 vaccine.

The chain has TRBV5-1 and TRBJ1-2; TRBD1 agrees at 9 bases. The length of the CDR3 is 16 residues. After removal of 0 bases from V and 5 bases from J, the junction contained 8 bases not matched to a gene. Looked up from germline, CDR1 is SGHRS and CDR2 is YFSETQ. The CDR3 loop is CASSLVGQGHNYGYTF. CDR3 coding DNA: TGCGCCAGCAGCTTGGTCGGACAGGGGCACAATTATGGCTACACCTTC.

The rearrangement joins TRBV7-2 to TRBJ1-5; 9 bases align to TRBD1. Germline V gene data show CDR1 as SGHTA and CDR2 as FQGNSA. The CDR3 is 15 amino acids. Losses at the gene ends were 5 bases for V and 3 bases for J; bases not matched to a gene: 5. The CDR3 loop reads CASSRTGAHNQPQHF. The CDR3 bases are TGTGCCAGCAGCAGGACAGGGGCTCACAATCAGCCCCAGCATTTT.

This clone was seen a few times. The chain carries TRBV9 and TRBJ2-5, with 8 bases matching TRBD1. Germline loops: CDR1 SGDLS, CDR2 YYNGEE. V trimming: 3 bases; J trimming: 5 bases; junction bases outside the gene matches: 3. The CDR3 length is 13 residues. DNA for the CDR3: TGTGCCAGCAGCGCACAGGGGGGCGAGACCCAGTACTTC. As protein: CASSAQGGETQYF.

The chain combines TRBV7-2 with TRBJ2-7, with D possibly TRBD2 on 7 matching bases. Germline V CDR1 and CDR2: SGHTA, FQGNSA. The V end lost 6 bases, the J end lost 4 bases, and 16 bases lay between the germline ends. CDR3 size: 14 residues. This chain's CDR3 is CASRPRGGTYEQYF. As DNA, the CDR3 is TGTGCCAGCAGACCGAGGGGAGGGACATACGAGCAGTACTTC. Looking up the rest from reference TRBV7-2 and TRBJ2-7 gives the full variable domain: GAGVSQSPSNKVTEKGKDVELRCDPISGHTALYWYRQSLGQGLEFLIYFQGNSAPDKSGLPSDRFSAERTGGSVSTLTIQRTQQEDSAVYLCASRPRGGTYEQYFGPGTRLTVT.

This rearrangement joins TRBV20-1 to TRBJ1-2; maybe TRBD1 (5 bases). CDR1 and CDR2 from the germline V gene are DFQATT and SNEGSKA (reference sequence). Trimming removed 3 bases at V and 5 bases at J, with 16 bases between. The CDR3 totals 14 residues. The chain's CDR3 is CSASWGGSGYGYTF. In nucleotides, the CDR3 is TGCAGTGCTAGTTGGGGGGGTTCAGGGTATGGCTACACCTTC.

The rearrangement joins TRBV19 to TRBJ1-2, with 8 bases aligning to TRBD1. Unmatched junction bases numbered 8, after V lost 7 bases and J lost 7 bases. The CDR3 covers 13 residues. The germline V gene has CDR1 LNHDA and CDR2 SQIVND (reference sequence). In DNA form, the CDR3 reads TGTGCCAGTACCGTGGACAGGGAGCGTGGCTACACCTTC. Residues: CASTVDRERGYTF.

This clone was detected once. The chain joins TRBV5-1 to TRBJ1-3, with 7 bases identical to TRBD1. Germline CDR1 is SGHRS and CDR2 is YFSETQ. The CDR3 consists of 15 residues. The V and J ends lost 4 bases and 2 bases, in that order; junction bases with no gene match: 6. The CDR3, as DNA: TGCGCCAGCAGCCGACAGGGATTGACTGGAAACACCATATATTTT. Protein sequence: CASSRQGLTGNTIYF.

This chain links TRBV6-5 with TRBJ1-3; TRBD1 might be the D (5 bases). This CDR3 has 15 residues. V lost 5 bases, J lost 0 bases, and 11 bases lay in between. Germline CDR1 and CDR2: MNHEY and SVGAGI. For the CDR3, the DNA is TGTGCCAGCAGTCAGGGTTTACGCTCTGGAAACACCATATATTTT. This sequence encodes CASSQGLRSGNTIYF.

J is TRBJ2-3 and V is TRBV2; D uncertain. Looked up from germline, CDR1 is SNHLY and CDR2 is FYNNEI. Trimming cost V 9 bases and J 2 bases, with 15 bases left between them. The CDR3 sequence is 14 residues long. CDR3 in DNA: TGTGCCAGTGAGTGGGATGGAACCACAGATACGCAGTATTTT. Amino acid sequence: CASEWDGTTDTQYF.

V and J are TRBV30 and TRBJ1-6; D not certain. V was shortened by 3 bases and J by 5 bases, with 11 bases between the two germline ends. Germline CDR1 reads GTSNPN; CDR2 reads SVGIG (reference sequence). The CDR3 length is 14 residues. The CDR3 loop reads CAWSLEADNSPLHF. Here the CDR3 DNA reads TGTGCCTGGAGCCTCGAGGCAGATAATTCACCCCTCCACTTT.

The V gene is TRBV7-9, the J gene TRBJ1-2; 10 bases match TRBD1. This CDR3 spans 14 amino acids. CDR1 SEHNR and CDR2 FQNEAQ come from the germline V gene (reference sequence). Germline trimming cut 5 bases from V and 7 bases from J; bases unmatched to any gene: 7. The CDR3 sequence is CASSPSGTGAGYTF. CDR3 sequence (DNA): TGTGCCAGCAGCCCATCCGGGACAGGGGCTGGCTACACCTTC.

This clone was detected only once. V and J are TRBV11-2 and TRBJ1-2, with D unclear. CDR1 is SGHAT and CDR2 is FQNNGV in the germline V gene. Between the trimmed V and J ends, which lost 5 bases and 0 bases, there was a span of 13 bases. The CDR3 is made up of 15 amino acids. The CDR3 sequence is CASSRRGAANYGYTF. The DNA for the CDR3 is TGTGCCAGCAGCCGCCGCGGAGCAGCTAACTATGGCTACACCTTC.

This chain links TRBV6-6 with TRBJ2-3; D is unclear. The CDR3 runs to 15 residues. Trimming cost V 2 bases and J 6 bases, with 15 bases left between them. Looked up from germline, CDR1 is MNHNY and CDR2 is SVGAGI (reference sequence). CDR3 protein: CASSYETGGRDTQYF. DNA of the CDR3: TGTGCCAGCAGTTACGAAACCGGTGGTAGGGATACGCAGTATTTT.

The gene calls are TRBV5-1 and TRBJ2-2, with 9 bases matching TRBD2. This CDR3 region has 16 residues. The V gene end was trimmed by 0 bases and the J gene end by 0 bases; junction bases not matched to a gene: 0. CDR1 and CDR2 from the germline V gene are SGHRS and YFSETQ. The CDR3 DNA reads as TGCGCCAGCAGCTTGGCTAGCGGGGCGAACACCGGGGAGCTGTTTTTT. Translating it yields CASSLASGANTGELFF.

This chain uses TRBV3-1 (or the pseudogene TRBV3-2) with TRBJ1-2, with D possibly being TRBD1 (5 bases). The CDR3 extends over 14 amino acids. Germline CDR1 LGHDT, CDR2 YNNKEL (reference sequence). V was cut by 0 bases and J by 5 bases, with 10 bases left in between. The CDR3 sequence: CASSQDSQVYGYTF. The DNA for the CDR3 is TGTGCCAGCAGCCAAGATTCACAGGTTTATGGCTACACCTTC.

The chain couples TRBV18 to TRBJ1-3; 9 bases map to TRBD1. With 2 bases clipped from V and 5 bases from J, the junction kept 7 bases outside the gene matches. Germline V CDR1 and CDR2: KGHSH, LQKENI. The CDR3 is 16 amino acids. For the CDR3, the DNA is TGTGCCAGCTCACCAGGTGTGGGACAGGGCAGAAACACCATATATTTT. Translating gives CASSPGVGQGRNTIYF.

The V call is TRBV6-4, the J call TRBJ2-3; TRBD1 agrees at 8 bases. Germline values: CDR1 MRHNA, CDR2 SNTAGT. Germline trimming cut 0 bases from V and 4 bases from J; bases unmatched to any gene: 0. This CDR3 has 14 amino acids. The CDR3 here is CASSDSQGADTQYF. The CDR3 DNA reads TGTGCCAGCAGTGACTCACAGGGGGCAGATACGCAGTATTTT.

The V and J genes are TRBV4-1 and TRBJ2-7, with D perhaps TRBD1 or TRBD2 (7 bases each). Germline V gene lookup returns CDR1 MGHRA and CDR2 YSYEKL. The CDR3 is made up of 15 amino acids. The V end lost 4 bases, the J end lost 4 bases, and 17 bases lay between the germline ends. The CDR3 region has the DNA TGCGCCAGCAGCCGTAGGCAGGGGGGGTTTTACGAGCAGTACTTC. Translating gives CASSRRQGGFYEQYF.

The sample holds a few counts of this clone. This chain uses TRBV7-6 with TRBJ2-1, with 11 bases fitting TRBD1. The CDR3 runs to 16 residues. Germline V CDR1 and CDR2: SGHVS, FNYEAQ. V was clipped by 1 base and J by 8 bases; unmatched bases: 7. This CDR3 is CASSLVDRGPRDEQFF. Written as DNA, the CDR3 is TGTGCCAGCAGCTTAGTGGACAGGGGGCCTCGCGATGAGCAGTTCTTC.

The rearrangement uses TRBV11-2 and TRBJ2-2; D is perhaps TRBD2 (5 bases). Trimming cost V 4 bases and J 8 bases, with 8 bases left between them. The CDR3 covers 12 residues. Germline values: CDR1 SGHAT, CDR2 FQNNGV. The CDR3 region has the DNA TGTGCCAGCAGCTGGACTGGGGGGGAGCTGTTTTTT. Amino acid sequence: CASSWTGGELFF.

V is TRBV7-2 and J is TRBJ1-5, with D possibly TRBD1 on 6 matching bases. The CDR3 has 13 residues. Germline values: CDR1 SGHTA, CDR2 FQGNSA. Trimming stripped 3 bases from V and 7 bases from J, with 10 bases between. CDR3 DNA: TGTGCCAGCAGCTTTGGGGGCCAGCAGCCCCAGCATTTT. Translation gives CASSFGGQQPQHF.

V and J are TRBV6-5 and TRBJ1-5, with 9 positions matching TRBD1. The CDR3 consists of 13 residues. J lost 11 bases, V lost 6 bases, and 8 bases had no gene match. CDR1 is MNHEY and CDR2 is SVGAGI in the germline V gene. The CDR3 DNA is TGTGCCAGCAGCTTACAGGGGGCTGGGACCCAGCATTTT. Protein sequence: CASSLQGAGTQHF.

The V and J genes are TRBV7-9 and TRBJ1-4; 7 bases map to TRBD1. V was clipped by 5 bases and J by 8 bases; unmatched bases: 11. CDR3 length: 15 residues. Germline V lookup: CDR1 SEHNR, CDR2 FQNEAQ (reference sequence). The CDR3 nucleotides read TGTGCCAGCAGCGTGGGACAGACCGAATCGGAAAAACTGTTTTTT. Translation: CASSVGQTESEKLFF.

The V and J genes are TRBV2 and TRBJ1-4; 9 bases fit TRBD1. CDR3 size: 14 residues. The germline CDR1 and CDR2 sequences are SNHLY and FYNNEI. The junction had 1 base not matched to a gene; V was cut back by 1 base and J by 7 bases. This CDR3 is CASSEGTGVEKLFF. The DNA for the CDR3 is TGTGCCAGCAGTGAAGGGACAGGGGTTGAAAAACTGTTTTTT.

V gene TRBV18 combines with J gene TRBJ1-1, with 9 bases lining up with TRBD1. The CDR3 covers 15 residues. Germline CDR1 reads KGHSH; CDR2 reads LQKENI. V dropped 6 bases and J dropped 4; count of bases not matched to a gene: 9. The CDR3 sequence is CASSPQGQGSTEAFF. CDR3 DNA sequence: TGTGCCAGCTCCCCTCAGGGACAGGGCAGCACTGAAGCTTTCTTT.

The chain recombines TRBV6-1 with TRBJ1-2; 9 bases match TRBD1. The CDR3 totals 14 residues. Germline CDR1 and CDR2: MNHNS and SASEGT. J lost 7 bases, V lost 1 base, and 4 bases had no gene match. DNA for the CDR3: TGTGCCAGCAGTGAAGGACAGGGGGGTTTTGGCTACACCTTC. Translation: CASSEGQGGFGYTF.

The J gene is TRBJ1-1, the V gene TRBV18; TRBD1 agrees at 9 bases. J gave up 6 bases and V 5 bases, and 4 bases lay outside the gene matches. In germline, CDR1 is KGHSH, CDR2 LQKENI. The CDR3 totals 13 residues. The CDR3 bases are TGTGCCAGCTCAGTACAGGGGGCCGCTGAAGCTTTCTTT. As protein: CASSVQGAAEAFF.

CDR3 coding DNA: TGTGCCAGCAGCCCCAGGGGACCTCAGTTAGGGACCCAGTACTTC. Translating gives CASSPRGPQLGTQYF. The J gene is TRBJ2-5, the V gene TRBV7-2; a possible D gene is TRBD1 (6 bases). V shed 5 bases and J shed 7 bases, with 20 bases lying between them. The germline V gene encodes CDR1 SGHTA and CDR2 FQGNSA. CDR3 size: 15 residues.

V is TRBV11-3 and J is TRBJ2-1, with D tentatively TRBD2 (6 bases). The germline V and J ends were trimmed by 3 bases and 9 bases, with 12 bases remaining between them. CDR1 is SGHNT, CDR2 YENEEA, per germline. The CDR3 runs 13 residues. In DNA form, the CDR3 reads TGTGCCAGCAGCTTGCTAATGGGGGGTGAGCAGTTCTTC. Protein product: CASSLLMGGEQFF.